These 12 T cell receptor beta chains came from one sample sequenced in a study of OX40 agonist ivuxolimab in advanced cancers. Sequenced by immunoSEQ multiplex PCR; TCRdb stores in-frame clones only, minus some. This sample has more than 45,000 clones, with about 80% found just once. Specimen: CD4+ or CD8+ T cells sorted from blood, collected in a trial of the OX40 agonist ivuxolimab. The receptor set was obtained from an adult with an advanced solid tumor such as melanoma, head and neck, liver or kidney cancer.

As DNA, the CDR3 is TGTGCCAGCAGTTTCCGATCAGGAGAGACCCAGTACTTC. Amino acid sequence: CASSFRSGETQYF. V usage is TRBV5-6 and J usage is TRBJ2-5; D unresolved. The CDR3 spans 13 residues. Trimming left V 5 bases short and J 4 bases short, with 12 bases between. Germline CDR1 reads SGHDT; CDR2 reads YYEEEE. Using reference TRBV5-6 and TRBJ2-5 for the parts outside the CDR3, the full variable domain is DAGVTQSPTHLIKTRGQQVTLRCSPKSGHDTVSWYQQALGQGPQFIFQYYEEEERQRGNFPDRFSGHQFPNYSSELNVNALLLGDSALYLCASSFRSGETQYFGPGTRLLVL.

V and J are TRBV10-3 and TRBJ2-3; D possibly corresponds to TRBD2 (6 bases). The CDR3 loop spans 15 amino acids. Trimming removed 4 bases at V and 4 bases at J, with 15 bases between. Germline lookup yields CDR1 ENHRY and CDR2 SYGVKD. CDR3 in amino acids: CAISVGLAPSDTQYF. The DNA of the CDR3 is TGTGCCATCAGTGTAGGGCTAGCGCCATCAGATACGCAGTATTTT.

The J gene is TRBJ1-4, the V gene TRBV30; weak D call: TRBD1 (6 bases). The germline gives CDR1 GTSNPN, CDR2 SVGIG (reference sequence). V was clipped by 0 bases and J by 8 bases, with 7 bases between them. This CDR3 comprises 12 residues. CDR3: CAWSVQGEKLFF. The CDR3 DNA sequence: TGTGCCTGGAGTGTACAGGGCGAAAAACTGTTTTTT.

This clone was found a few times. The chain links TRBV10-3 to TRBJ1-1, with D hard to call. V was shortened by 0 bases and J by 5 bases, with 13 bases between the two germline ends. This CDR3 is 15 amino acids long. Germline V gene sequence: CDR1 ENHRY, CDR2 SYGVKD. CDR3 in amino acids: CAISESPGSGTEAFF. As DNA, the CDR3 is TGTGCCATCAGTGAGTCCCCGGGAAGCGGTACTGAAGCTTTCTTT.

The genes are TRBV2 and TRBJ1-2, with 9 positions matching TRBD1. The CDR3 is made up of 15 amino acids. Per germline, CDR1 SNHLY and CDR2 FYNNEI. V was pared by 7 bases and J by 2 bases, with 8 bases of the junction left unmatched. In nucleotides, the CDR3 is TGTGCCAGCAAACTCGGGACAGGGCCAAACTATGGCTACACCTTC. Its translation is CASKLGTGPNYGYTF. Drawing the rest from reference TRBV2 and TRBJ1-2, the complete variable domain is EPEVTQTPSHQVTQMGQEVILRCVPISNHLYFYWYRQILGQKVEFLVSFYNNEISEKSEIFDDQFSVERPDGSNFTLKIRSTKLEDSAMYFCASKLGTGPNYGYTFGSGTRLTVV.

The rearrangement uses TRBV7-6 and TRBJ2-1, with D perhaps matching TRBD2 (6 bases). The CDR3 consists of 15 residues. Germline V gene sequence: CDR1 SGHVS, CDR2 FNYEAQ. V gave up 2 bases and J gave up 9 bases, with 17 bases separating them. This chain's CDR3 is CASSLWSGEEGEQFF. As DNA, the CDR3 is TGTGCCAGCAGCTTATGGTCTGGGGAGGAAGGTGAGCAGTTCTTC.

V gene TRBV7-6 combines with J gene TRBJ2-5; D not resolved. The V and J ends lost 5 bases and 1 base respectively, with 11 bases between them. From germline, CDR1 is SGHVS and CDR2 FNYEAQ. The CDR3 has 14 residues. The CDR3 here is CASSGLAPQETQYF. The CDR3 DNA reads as TGTGCCAGCAGCGGGTTAGCTCCCCAAGAGACCCAGTACTTC.

This clone was picked up a small number of times. The chain joins TRBV7-6 to TRBJ1-2, with D tentatively TRBD1 (6 bases). V was trimmed by 3 bases and J by 0 bases, leaving 8 bases between them. The germline V gene has CDR1 SGHVS and CDR2 FNYEAQ. This CDR3 has 14 amino acids. The CDR3 DNA reads TGTGCCAGCAGCTTGGGACACCCTAACTATGGCTACACCTTC. Protein product: CASSLGHPNYGYTF.

V gene TRBV7-9 combines with J gene TRBJ2-2; possibly TRBD1 for D (6 bases). This CDR3 is built from 17 residues. Trimming removed 5 bases at V and 0 bases at J, with 16 bases between. Germline CDR1 is SEHNR and CDR2 is FQNEAQ (reference sequence). CDR3 sequence (DNA): TGTGCCAGCAGCGATTCTTTCAGGGGTCCGAACACCGGGGAGCTGTTTTTT. Its protein is CASSDSFRGPNTGELFF.

This clone was seen a handful of times. CDR3 bases: TGTGCCAGCAGCCATCGTCGATGGGCGGGAGATCGGGAGACCCAGTACTTC. It encodes CASSHRRWAGDRETQYF. The chain links TRBV4-2 to TRBJ2-5; TRBD2 agrees at 7 bases. Trimming removed 3 bases from V and 5 bases from J; junction bases left unmatched: 15. This CDR3 is 17 amino acids long. Germline CDR1 LGHNA, CDR2 YNFKEQ.

This rearrangement joins TRBV19 to TRBJ2-3; 8 bases match TRBD2. The CDR3 sequence is 16 residues long. CDR1 is LNHDA and CDR2 is SQIVND in the germline V gene (reference sequence). V dropped 4 bases and J dropped 0; count of bases not matched to a gene: 6. The CDR3 DNA is TGTGCCAGTAGTAGTGTCCTAGCGGGCAGCACAGATACGCAGTATTTT. Translating gives CASSSVLAGSTDTQYF.

The rearrangement links TRBV4-1 to TRBJ2-3; D is unclear. V lost 0 bases, J lost 3 bases, and 10 bases lay in between. Per germline, CDR1 MGHRA and CDR2 YSYEKL. The CDR3 is 15 residues long. CDR3 in amino acids: CASSQDQVRTDTQYF. The CDR3 DNA reads as TGCGCCAGCAGCCAAGATCAAGTCAGGACAGATACGCAGTATTTT.